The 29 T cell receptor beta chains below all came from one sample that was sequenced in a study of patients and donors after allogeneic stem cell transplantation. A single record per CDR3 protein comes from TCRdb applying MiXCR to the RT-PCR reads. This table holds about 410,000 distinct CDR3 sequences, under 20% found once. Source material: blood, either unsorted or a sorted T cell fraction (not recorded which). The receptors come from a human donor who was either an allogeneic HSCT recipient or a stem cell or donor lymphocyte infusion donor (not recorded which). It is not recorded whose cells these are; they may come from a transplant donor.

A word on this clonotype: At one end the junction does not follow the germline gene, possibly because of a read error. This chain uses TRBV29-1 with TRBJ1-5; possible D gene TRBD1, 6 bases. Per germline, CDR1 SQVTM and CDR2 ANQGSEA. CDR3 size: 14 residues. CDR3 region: CSVAGTNSYQPQHF. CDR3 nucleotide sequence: TGCAGCGTTGCGGGGACAAATAGCTATCAGCCCCAGCATTTT.

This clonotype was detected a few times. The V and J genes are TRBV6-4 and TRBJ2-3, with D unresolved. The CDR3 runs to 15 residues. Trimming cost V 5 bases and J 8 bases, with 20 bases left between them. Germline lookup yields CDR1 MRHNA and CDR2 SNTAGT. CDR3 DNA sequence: TGTGCCAGCAGTCAACAAGAAGACACCGTGGGTACGCAGTATTTT. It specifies CASSQQEDTVGTQYF.

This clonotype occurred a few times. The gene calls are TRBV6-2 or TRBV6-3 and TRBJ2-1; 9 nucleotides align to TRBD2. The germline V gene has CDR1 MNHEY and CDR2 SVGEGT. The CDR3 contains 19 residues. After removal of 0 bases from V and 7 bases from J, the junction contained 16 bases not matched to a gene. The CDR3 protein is CASSYSGLAGGRPRNEQFF. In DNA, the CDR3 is TGTGCCAGCAGTTACTCGGGATTGGCGGGGGGGCGACCGAGGAATGAGCAGTTCTTC.

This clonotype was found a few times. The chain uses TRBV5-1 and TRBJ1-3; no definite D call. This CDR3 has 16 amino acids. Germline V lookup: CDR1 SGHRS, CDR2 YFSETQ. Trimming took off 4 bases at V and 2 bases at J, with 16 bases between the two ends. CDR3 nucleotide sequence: TGCGCCAGCAGCCTCTACAGAGAACCTCCTGGAAACACCATATATTTT. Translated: CASSLYREPPGNTIYF.

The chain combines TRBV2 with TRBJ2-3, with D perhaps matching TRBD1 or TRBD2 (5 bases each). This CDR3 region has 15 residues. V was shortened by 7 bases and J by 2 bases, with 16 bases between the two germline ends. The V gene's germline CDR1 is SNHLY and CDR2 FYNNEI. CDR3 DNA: TGTGCCAGCACCGAACGGGGACGGAACACAGATACGCAGTATTTT. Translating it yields CASTERGRNTDTQYF.

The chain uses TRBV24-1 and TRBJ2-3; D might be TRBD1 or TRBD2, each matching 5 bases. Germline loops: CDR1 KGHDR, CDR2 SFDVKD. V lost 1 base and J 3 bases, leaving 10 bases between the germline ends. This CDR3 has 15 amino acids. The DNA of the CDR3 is TGTGCCACCAGTGATTTTGGGGGAGTGACAGATACGCAGTATTTT. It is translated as CATSDFGGVTDTQYF.

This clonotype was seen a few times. The DNA for the CDR3 is TGTGCCACCAGTGAGTCCGGGACAGGGGTCCATGAGCAGTACTTC. Amino acids: CATSESGTGVHEQYF. The chain combines TRBV24-1 with TRBJ2-7; TRBD1 matches at 10 bases. The CDR3 runs 15 residues. J lost 7 bases, V lost 4 bases, and 9 bases had no gene match. Per germline, CDR1 KGHDR and CDR2 SFDVKD.

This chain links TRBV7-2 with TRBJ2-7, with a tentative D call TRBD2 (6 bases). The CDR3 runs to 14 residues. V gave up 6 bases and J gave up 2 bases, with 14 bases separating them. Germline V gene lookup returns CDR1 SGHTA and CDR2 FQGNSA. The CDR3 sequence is CASRAGTGPYEQYF. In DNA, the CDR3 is TGTGCCAGCAGGGCCGGGACTGGCCCCTACGAGCAGTACTTC.

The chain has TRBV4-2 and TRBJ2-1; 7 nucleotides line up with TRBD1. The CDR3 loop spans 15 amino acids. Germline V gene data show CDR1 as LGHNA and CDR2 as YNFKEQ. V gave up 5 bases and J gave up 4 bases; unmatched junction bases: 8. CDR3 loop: CASSVRGTEYNEQFF. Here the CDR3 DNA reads TGTGCCAGCAGCGTTAGGGGGACAGAATACAATGAGCAGTTCTTC.

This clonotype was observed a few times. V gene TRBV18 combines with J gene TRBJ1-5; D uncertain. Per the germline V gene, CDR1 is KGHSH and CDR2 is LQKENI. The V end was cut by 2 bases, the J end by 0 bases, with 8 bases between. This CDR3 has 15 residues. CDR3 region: CASSPGGSSNQPQHF. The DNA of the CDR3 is TGTGCCAGCTCACCAGGAGGATCTAGCAATCAGCCCCAGCATTTT. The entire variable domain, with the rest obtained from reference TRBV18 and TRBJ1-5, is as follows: NAGVMQNPRHLVRRRGQEARLRCSPMKGHSHVYWYRQLPEEGLKFMVYLQKENIIDESGMPKERFSAEFPKEGPSILRIQQVVRGDSAAYFCASSPGGSSNQPQHFGDGTRLSIL.

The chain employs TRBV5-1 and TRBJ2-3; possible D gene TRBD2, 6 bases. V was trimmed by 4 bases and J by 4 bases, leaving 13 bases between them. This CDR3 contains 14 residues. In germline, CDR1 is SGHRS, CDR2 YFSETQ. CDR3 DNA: TGCGCCAGCAGCCCGCCTGGGGGGTCAGATACGCAGTATTTT. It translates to CASSPPGGSDTQYF.

In DNA, the CDR3 is TGTGCCAGCAGCTTAGTGGGGTCGAACACTGAAGCTTTCTTT. Translation: CASSLVGSNTEAFF. The chain couples TRBV7-9 to TRBJ1-1; D unresolved. Trimming removed 1 base at V and 1 base at J, with 7 bases between. Germline V gene lookup returns CDR1 SEHNR and CDR2 FQNEAQ (reference sequence). This CDR3 region has 14 residues.

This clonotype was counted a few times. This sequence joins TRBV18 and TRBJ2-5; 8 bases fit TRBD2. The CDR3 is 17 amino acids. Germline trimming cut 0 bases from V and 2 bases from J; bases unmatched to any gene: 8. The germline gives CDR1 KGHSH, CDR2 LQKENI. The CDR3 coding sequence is TGTGCCAGCTCACCACCGCTCCTAGCGGGCATACAAGAGACCCAGTACTTC. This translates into CASSPPLLAGIQETQYF.

CDR3 region: CASSSHRDRNTEAFF. For the CDR3, the DNA is TGTGCCAGCAGTTCCCACCGGGACAGGAACACTGAAGCTTTCTTT. The rearrangement links TRBV27 to TRBJ1-1; 7 bases are shared with TRBD1. V shed 4 bases, J shed 1 base, and the junction held 6 bases outside the gene matches. Germline CDR1 and CDR2: MNHEY and SMNVEV (reference sequence). The CDR3 consists of 15 residues.

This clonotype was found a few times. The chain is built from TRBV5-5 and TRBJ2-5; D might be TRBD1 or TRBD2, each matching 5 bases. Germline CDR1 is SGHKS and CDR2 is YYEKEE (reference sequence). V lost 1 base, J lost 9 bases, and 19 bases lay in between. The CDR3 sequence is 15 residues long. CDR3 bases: TGTGCCAGCAGCTTGTGGAGCGAGGGGCGAGTGGCCCAGTACTTC. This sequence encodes CASSLWSEGRVAQYF.

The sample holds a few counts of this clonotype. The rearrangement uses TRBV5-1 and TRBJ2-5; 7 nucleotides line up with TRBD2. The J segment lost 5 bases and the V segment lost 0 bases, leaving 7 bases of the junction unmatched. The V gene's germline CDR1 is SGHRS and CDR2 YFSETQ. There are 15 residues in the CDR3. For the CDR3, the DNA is TGCGCCAGCAGCTTGGTTGCGGGAGTAAGGGAGACCCAGTACTTC. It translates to CASSLVAGVRETQYF.

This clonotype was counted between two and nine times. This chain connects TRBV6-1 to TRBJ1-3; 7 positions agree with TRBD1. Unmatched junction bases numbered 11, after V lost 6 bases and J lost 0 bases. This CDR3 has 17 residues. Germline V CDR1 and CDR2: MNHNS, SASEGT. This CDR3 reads CASSAGTEIRSGNTIYF. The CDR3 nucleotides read TGTGCCAGCAGCGCAGGGACAGAGATACGCTCTGGAAACACCATATATTTT.

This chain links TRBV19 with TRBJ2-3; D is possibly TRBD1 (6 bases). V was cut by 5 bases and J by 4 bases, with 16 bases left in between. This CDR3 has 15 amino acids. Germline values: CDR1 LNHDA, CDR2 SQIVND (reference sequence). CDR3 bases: TGTGCCAGTAGTGCCAGGGGTTCCCAAGCAGATACGCAGTATTTT. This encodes CASSARGSQADTQYF.

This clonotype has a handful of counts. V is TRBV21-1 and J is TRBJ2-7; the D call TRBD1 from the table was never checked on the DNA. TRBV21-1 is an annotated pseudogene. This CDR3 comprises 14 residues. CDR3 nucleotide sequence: TGTGCCAGCAGCAACCAGGGGGAAGGGGACGAGCAGTACTTC. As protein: CASSNQGEGDEQYF.

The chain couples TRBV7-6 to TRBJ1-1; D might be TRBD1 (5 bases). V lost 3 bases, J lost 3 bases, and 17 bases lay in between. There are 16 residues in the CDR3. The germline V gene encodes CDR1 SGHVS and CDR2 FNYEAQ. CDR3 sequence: CASSFSRGLPHTEAFF. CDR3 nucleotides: TGTGCCAGCAGCTTCTCAAGGGGCCTGCCTCACACTGAAGCTTTCTTT.

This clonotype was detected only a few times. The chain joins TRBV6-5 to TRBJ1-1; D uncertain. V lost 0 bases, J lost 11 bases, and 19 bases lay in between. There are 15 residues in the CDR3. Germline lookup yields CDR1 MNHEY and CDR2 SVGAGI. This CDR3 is CASSYSVSGTKWAFF. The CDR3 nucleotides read TGTGCCAGCAGTTACTCGGTTTCGGGTACGAAGTGGGCTTTCTTT.

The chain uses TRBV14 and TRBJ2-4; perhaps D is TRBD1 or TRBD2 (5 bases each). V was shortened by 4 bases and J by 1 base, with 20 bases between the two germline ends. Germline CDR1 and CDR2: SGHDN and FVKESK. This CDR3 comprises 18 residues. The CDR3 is CASSPIRSGSRAKNIQYF. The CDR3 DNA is TGTGCCAGCAGCCCCATCCGGTCAGGGAGTCGGGCCAAAAACATTCAGTACTTC.

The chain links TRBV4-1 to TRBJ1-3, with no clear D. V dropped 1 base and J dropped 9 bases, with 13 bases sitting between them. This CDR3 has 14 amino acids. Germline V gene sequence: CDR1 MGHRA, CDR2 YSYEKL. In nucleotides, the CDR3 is TGCGCCAGCAGCCAAGTCATACTGCTTGCCACCATATATTTT. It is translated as CASSQVILLATIYF.

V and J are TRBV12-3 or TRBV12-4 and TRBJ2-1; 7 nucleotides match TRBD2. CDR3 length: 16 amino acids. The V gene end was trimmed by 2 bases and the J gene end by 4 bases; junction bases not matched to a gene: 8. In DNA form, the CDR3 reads TGTGCCAGCAGTTTACGGATAGCGGGTCCATACAATGAGCAGTTCTTC. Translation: CASSLRIAGPYNEQFF.

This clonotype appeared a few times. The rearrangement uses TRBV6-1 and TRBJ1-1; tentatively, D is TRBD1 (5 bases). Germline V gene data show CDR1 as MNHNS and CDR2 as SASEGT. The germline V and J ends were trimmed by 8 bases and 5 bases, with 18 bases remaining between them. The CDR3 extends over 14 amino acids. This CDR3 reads CASCRWGMGTEAFF. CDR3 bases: TGTGCCAGCTGTAGATGGGGGATGGGAACTGAAGCTTTCTTT.

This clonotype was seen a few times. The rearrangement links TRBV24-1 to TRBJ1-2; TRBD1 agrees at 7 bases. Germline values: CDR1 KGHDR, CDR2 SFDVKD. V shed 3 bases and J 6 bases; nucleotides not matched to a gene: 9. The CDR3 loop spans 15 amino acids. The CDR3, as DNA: TGTGCCACCAGTGATGCGACAGGGATTAAGAATGGCTACACCTTC. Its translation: CATSDATGIKNGYTF.

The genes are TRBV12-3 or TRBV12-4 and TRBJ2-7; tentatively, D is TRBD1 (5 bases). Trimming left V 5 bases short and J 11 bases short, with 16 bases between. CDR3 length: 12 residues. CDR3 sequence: CASSGPGPREYF. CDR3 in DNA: TGTGCCAGCAGTGGACCGGGCCCCAGGGAGTACTTC.

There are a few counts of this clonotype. CDR3 amino acids: CASRKDGIESSYNEQFF. The CDR3 coding sequence is TGTGCCAGCAGAAAGGACGGGATAGAAAGCTCCTACAATGAGCAGTTCTTC. The chain combines TRBV12-3 or TRBV12-4 with TRBJ2-1; possibly TRBD2 for D (5 bases). This CDR3 comprises 17 residues. Trimming removed 6 bases at V and 0 bases at J, with 18 bases between.

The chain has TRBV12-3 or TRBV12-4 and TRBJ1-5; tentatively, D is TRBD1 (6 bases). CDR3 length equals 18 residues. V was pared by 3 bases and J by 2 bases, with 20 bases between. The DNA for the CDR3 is TGTGCCAGCAGTTTTGGAGCGGGGCTCAACAGGGGCAATCAGCCCCAGCATTTT. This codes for CASSFGAGLNRGNQPQHF.